This T cell receptor (beta chain) was identified during a study of blood T cell repertoires in COVID-19. Across the whole study: T cells, B-cell-depleted T cells, or PBMCs provided the cDNA or gDNA that served as material.

Study processing details: Amplification of reference gene primers was used by the study to estimate nucleated cell counts. Clones were read by immunoSEQ multiplex PCR, and TCRdb kept only the in-frame ones, dropping some. Clone size and the V and J calls come from that table; the DNA yielded D and trimming. Of tens of thousands of clones listed, around 83% are singletons. CDR1 and CDR2 (germline): MNHEY, SMNVEV (reference sequence). Between the trimmed V and J ends, which lost 1 base and 1 base, there was a span of 17 bases. This CDR3 region has 19 residues. The V call is TRBV27, the J call TRBJ1-6; possible D gene TRBD1, 6 bases. Specimen: peripheral blood. The TCR was taken from a woman aged 60 to 75 with acute or convalescent COVID-19. The CDR3 DNA reads TGTGCCAGCAGTTTATACAGGGTTGGGATCCGGTCCTATAATTCACCCCTCCACTTT. The encoded protein is CASSLYRVGIRSYNSPLHF.